The T cell receptor (beta chain) described here comes from a study of cytomegalovirus exposure and HLA in healthy donors (dated by TCRdb to about 2017). Study-wide context: According to an earlier analysis of a few hundred of the donors, about 179 million T cells yielded 90 million to 140 million unique TCR beta sequences and about 300 Gb of sequence data. Around 300 gigabases of sequencing data and some 85 million unique TCR sequences were included in an early release covering 550 to 800 HLA-typed donors. Of the roughly 400 genotyped donors, 65% to 90% fell in the genetic ancestry cluster associated with self-reported Caucasian donors. The study was designed to test whether signatures of past pathogen exposure could be identified by cataloging public T cell receptors. The T cell repertoires of several hundred subjects were profiled by immunosequencing and related to cytomegalovirus serostatus. In addition to the first cohort of 650 to 800 subjects, a separate validation cohort of some 120 different subjects was used. To predict cytomegalovirus infection status, the study brought together high-throughput TCR immunosequencing, statistical association of individual TCRs with disease status, and machine learning. To study patterns of TCR occurrence, a later analysis re-analyzed previously published TCR beta repertoires from around 660 donors and added high-resolution HLA genotyping. Rather than drawing on any new phenotypic data, the later analysis identified candidate immune exposures from TCR beta sequences and the way those sequences occurred across donors. An earlier analysis of 587 of the donors applied high-throughput TCR beta sequencing to assess whether each TCR beta V gene segment acted as functional or pseudogenic. Donor age, sex, ethnicity and CMV serostatus were compiled alongside the repertoire data. A later genetic analysis took genome-wide SNP genotypes for about 65% of the 666 donors and used that subset as a discovery cohort. Every discovery cohort repertoire had been produced on one sequencing platform. Class I and class II HLA loci were covered by the typing at four-digit resolution. Typing coverage varied by locus: about 629-640 donors for A, B, C, DRB1 and DQB1; about 520 for DQA1; 606 for DPA1; 450 to 480 for DPB1. Roughly 5 DR-DQ haplotypes were treated as single units for association and clustering because of strong linkage in the cohort. Among around 400 genotyped donors of the cohort, an average of approximately 240,000 unique TCR beta nucleotide sequences was sequenced per donor, of which roughly 17% were non-productive.

Measured from the cysteine to the phenylalanine, the CDR3 is 16 residues long. Solely the CDR3 DNA is kept, with 48 bases framed from the first base. Clipping removes 4 bases from V and 2 bases from J, with 8 as the unmatched junction base count. Per the germline V gene, MNHEY is the CDR1 and SVGAGI is the CDR2. The investigation overall reported the following: In a later analysis, several top co-occurrence clusters were reported to appear linked to parvovirus B19, influenza, CMV and Epstein-Barr virus. According to the authors, the approach could potentially be generalized to other disease states and immunological phenotypes. In a later analysis, the rate of TCR association differed among HLA loci, with DRB1 alleles having the most associated TCRs and HLA-C alleles having the fewest. A total of fewer than 200 TCR beta chains were listed by the study as associated with cytomegalovirus. A later analysis found that HLA-associated TCR beta chains were more clonally expanded and had lower generation probabilities than equally common non-associated chains. A further reported finding was that TCR beta sequences accurately predicted the HLA-A and HLA-B alleles for most subjects in the first cohort. A cluster of highly shared sequence variants was judged likely to be a technical artifact of the sequencing pipeline. Over 15 rarely observed V segments, including chromosome 9 orphons, were excluded from the earlier analysis of just under 600 of the donors because counts were too low. In vitro tests confirmed that a few of the cytomegalovirus-associated TCR beta chains recognize cytomegalovirus antigens. According to a later analysis, most CMV-associated TCR beta chains appeared to be HLA-restricted, and the HLA associations seemed to be driven largely by CMV exposure. When HLA alleles, especially DR and DQ, strongly co-occurred, TCR associations were difficult to assign to individual alleles. A later genetic analysis reported fewer N-insertions in productive TCRs among donors in an Asian-associated ancestry cluster than the roughly 720-donor mean. Correlated functional status among segregating V segments might be attributable to linkage disequilibrium, but an unknown experimental factor could not be ruled out. A later analysis associated about 17,000 TCR beta sequences with specific HLA alleles at a false discovery rate of 0.05. Some IMGT-functional V segments, including TRBV6-2 and TRBV6-3, could not be distinguished by the 87-base-pair reads and were therefore excluded. The cohort was sequenced for TCR beta chains only, and without alpha or paired-chain data the features that could be detected were limited. In a later genetic analysis, a missense DCLRE1C variant was associated with V-gene and J-gene trimming of TCR beta chains, and the association was replicated in an independent cohort. Sequencing depth was assumed to be roughly uniform across donors in the presence/absence analyses, though that assumption may not hold. Most TCR sequences were seen in very few donors, while some public TCRs were found in many individuals. Because HLA typing was unavailable for some donors at each locus, only the typed subset was used in association tests. In both the original and validation cohorts, the classifier was reported to diagnose cytomegalovirus status with high specificity and sensitivity. For the cohort, immune exposure information was limited to CMV serostatus. An earlier analysis of roughly 570 of the donors showed that most TCR beta V segments appeared in productive rearrangements either about 87% or about 30% of the time, which broadly matched IMGT annotations.

Library preparation was by the immunoSEQ multiplex PCR assay. For the multiplex PCR, a mixture combining 60 forward primers for TCR Vbeta segments and 13 reverse primers for TCR Jbeta segments was used. The CDR3 region of rearranged TCR beta genes was amplified from genomic DNA with a multiplex PCR assay. On the Illumina HiSeq System, the amplified TCR beta libraries were sequenced as 87-base-pair reads. On the study's bioinformatics: In a later analysis, some 80 million unique TCR beta chains were counted across the roughly 610 repertoires, and about 10 million of these chains were shared by at least two donors. A nearest-neighbor algorithm error-corrected the raw reads and collapsed the reads into unique sequences, merging closely related sequences to remove PCR and sequencing errors. Alignment of CDR3 sequences to IMGT reference sequences was used to assign V, D and J gene segments. For a sequence to be retained, a match of at least six nucleotides was required to both a V gene segment and a J gene segment. Rearrangements were classified as productive when the CDR3 lacked stop codons and remained in frame with V and J, and all other rearrangements were classified as non-productive. CDR3 was defined according to IMGT convention as the region running from the second conserved V-encoded cysteine to the conserved J-encoded phenylalanine. The earlier analysis of about 570 of the donors excluded any sequence lacking an unambiguous match to a single V gene segment. In an earlier analysis of roughly 600 of the donors, a V segment was called functional when productive rearrangements were above 56.7%, and segregating when the standard deviation between donors exceeded 5%. A statistical classification framework was built for diagnosing cytomegalovirus status from the catalog of TCR beta chain sequences. V and J gene assignment, in a later analysis, came from comparing TCR nucleotide sequences with IMGT/GENE-DB human TR gene sequences. Using the TCRdist pipeline, a later analysis assigned CDR3 sequences along with most-parsimonious VDJ recombination scenarios. A later analysis defined each TCR beta chain by its CDR3 amino acid sequence plus V-gene family, and excluded reads lacking a unique V-gene family. A later analysis removed 500 to 650 highly shared, low-generation-probability nucleotide sequences to deal with suspected cross-contamination and a sequencing artifact. In a later analysis, a clonal expansion index for each public chain was calculated from normalized within-repertoire ranks of inferred template counts. Generation probabilities in a later analysis came from a VDJ recombination model fitted to out-of-frame rearrangements, and those results were checked against IGoR. In a later analysis, TCR-TCR, TCR-HLA and TCR-CMV co-occurrence was scored with hypergeometric tests, and a repertoire-size bias correction was applied to TCR pairs. To estimate false discovery rates, a later analysis permuted the HLA or CMV assignments 20 times. In a later analysis, co-occurring TCRs were grouped using DBSCAN, and TCRdist sequence similarity was added for clustering within HLA-allele-positive subsets. Repertoires with fewer than 30,000 or more than 120,000 public chains, plus five repertoires with anomalous nucleotide sharing, were excluded from co-occurrence clustering. What TCRdb holds here is the immuneACCESS table cut down to in-frame rearrangements. Part of the clones is not present; checked against another copy, under half of the missing clones reflect an unresolved V gene, and the others are unexplained. The V and J calls and the clone size are those of that table, but D and trimming were determined from the DNA. The sample data list roughly 140,000 clones, and under 80% of these were observed just once. In total, the top ten clones hold roughly 2.8% of the sample.

The cohort comprised around 700 healthy bone marrow donors. Cohort members were all nominally healthy when sampled, although unrecorded immune exposures were likely present. The donor was CMV seronegative and belonged to the group of 352 seronegative cohort members. Every donor gave a peripheral blood sample, and the peripheral blood mononuclear cells from that sample were used for TCR beta sequencing. The Qiagen DNeasy Blood Extraction Kit was used to extract genomic DNA from the blood cell samples. To note about this clone: This receptor's antigen is unknown. No base qualities exist here, and no much larger clone lies one base off it.

The chain couples TRBV6-5 to TRBJ1-5; TRBD1 aligns with 7 central bases. Sequenced sample: PBMCs. This TCR came from a male donor in good health and CMV-seronegative. The DNA is as follows: TGTGCCAGCAGTTCCCGACAGGGAGTGGGCAATCAGCCCCAGCATTTT. Translated, this gives CASSSRQGVGNQPQHF.